These T cell receptor beta chains were read from a single sample in a study of T cells in Graves' hyperthyroidism and ophthalmopathy. TCRdb ran MiXCR on the multiplex PCR reads and lists one entry per CDR3 protein. The sample records approximately 95,000 distinct CDR3 sequences, approximately 42% being singletons. Sequenced: peripheral blood or thyroid tissue (not recorded which). Receptors originate from a woman in her twenties or thirties with Graves' hyperthyroidism. Each CDR3 is given with its conserved first and last residue. A D gene is named only where the DNA matches it firmly. The size of a clone is reported for some rows only, either as once, few or many, or as a class for expanded clones.

clone size | CDR3 length | J gene | D gene | V gene | CDR3 DNA | CDR3 protein
- | 13 | TRBJ2-2 | TRBD2 | TRBV20-1 | TGCAGCGAACCGGGACTAGCCACCGGGGAGCTGTTTTTT | CSEPGLATGELFF
many | 15 | TRBJ2-5 | - | TRBV5-8 | TGTGCCAGCAAGGATTCGAGGCAGTCCCAAGAGACCCAGTACTTC | CASKDSRQSQETQYF
- | 14 | TRBJ2-5 | TRBD2 | TRBV20-1 | TGCAGTGCTCGGACTAGCGGCCCACAAGAGACCCAGTACTTC | CSARTSGPQETQYF
many | 14 | TRBJ1-1 | - | TRBV6-1 | TGTGCCAGCAGTGAAGCGTCAGGGTACACTGAAGCTTTCTTT | CASSEASGYTEAFF
many | 15 | TRBJ1-1 | - | TRBV7-9 | TGTGCCAGCACCCCCCCGGGCGGAATGAACACTGAAGCTTTCTTT | CASTPPGGMNTEAFF
many | 12 | TRBJ2-7 | TRBD2 | TRBV20-1 | TGCAGTGCTAGTTTTAGCGGGTACGAGCAGTACTTC | CSASFSGYEQYF
- | 11 | TRBJ2-7 | - | TRBV10-3 | TGTGCCATCAGTGACTACGGCGAGCAATACTTC | CAISDYGEQYF
many | 14 | TRBJ1-2 | TRBD1 | TRBV5-8 | TGTGCCAGCAGCTTGAGGGACAGGGACAATGGCTACACCTTC | CASSLRDRDNGYTF
medium-sized | 14 | TRBJ1-1 | - | TRBV10-3 | TGTGCCATCAGTTTTGACCCCTCCGGCACTGAAGCTTTCTTT | CAISFDPSGTEAFF
many | 14 | TRBJ1-2 | - | TRBV7-3 | TGTGCCAGCAGCTTTGGTGGGGGGCGCGAGGGCTACACCTTC | CASSFGGGREGYTF
few | 15 | TRBJ2-1 | - | TRBV7-2 | TGTGCCAGCAGCCGAGACAGGGGCGGGAGCGACGAGCAGTTCTTC | CASSRDRGGSDEQFF
- | 15 | TRBJ1-1 | TRBD1 | TRBV9 | TGTGCCAGCAGCACGCGGACAGGCGGGAACACTAGAGCTTTCTTT | CASSTRTGGNTRAFF
- | 14 | TRBJ1-2 | - | TRBV11-2 | TGTGCCAGCGGCTTAACGCTGGGGCTTTATGGTTACACCTTC | CASGLTLGLYGYTF
- | 11 | TRBJ2-5 | TRBD1 | TRBV5-6 | TGTGCCAGCAGCCACGGACAGGGCCAGTACTTC | CASSHGQGQYF
- | 16 | TRBJ2-7 | TRBD2 | TRBV2 | TGTGCCAGCAGGCCACAACTAGCGGGAGCGCCCCACGAGCAGTACTTC | CASRPQLAGAPHEQYF
- | 13 | TRBJ1-4 | - | TRBV27 | TGTGCCAGCAGCTCAGGGTCTAATGAAAAACTGTTTTTT | CASSSGSNEKLFF
many | 14 | TRBJ2-7 | - | TRBV9 | TGTGCCAGCAGCCCAGGGGGGTCCGGCTACGAGCAGTACTTC | CASSPGGSGYEQYF
- | 13 | TRBJ2-3 | - | TRBV2 | TGTGCCAGCAGTCAAGGACTGCTAGATACGCAGTATTTT | CASSQGLLDTQYF
- | 13 | TRBJ1-5 | - | TRBV10-3 | TGTGCCATCAGTAAGGGAAGAGGTCAGCCCCAGCATTTT | CAISKGRGQPQHF
- | 14 | TRBJ2-5 | TRBD2 | TRBV20-1 | TGCAGTGCTCCGGCTGGAGCGGGAGGAGAGACCCAGTACTTC | CSAPAGAGGETQYF
- | 12 | TRBJ2-7 | TRBD1 | TRBV6-5 | TGTGCCAGCGGGACAGGGTTCTACGAGCAGTACTTC | CASGTGFYEQYF
- | 11 | TRBJ1-1 | - | TRBV20-1 | TGCAGTTATCAGGGAGCAGACGAAGCTTTCTTT | CSYQGADEAFF
many | 16 | TRBJ1-5 | - | TRBV6-1 | TGTGCCAGCAGCGAACCCCCACAGGGTAGCAATCAGCCCCAGCATTTT | CASSEPPQGSNQPQHF
many | 14 | TRBJ2-7 | TRBD1 | TRBV5-8 | TGTGCCAGCAGTCGCCGGGACAGTTCCTACGAGCAGTACTTC | CASSRRDSSYEQYF
many | 14 | TRBJ2-7 | TRBD2 | TRBV3-1 | TGTGCCAGCAGCAGAGGTATGGCTAGCGGCGAGCAGTACTTC | CASSRGMASGEQYF
many | 14 | TRBJ1-4 | - | TRBV9 | TGTGCCAGCAGCGATACCTCCGGTGGTGAAAAACTGTTTTTT | CASSDTSGGEKLFF
- | 13 | TRBJ2-7 | - | TRBV9 | TGTGCCAGCACCAGGACACACTCCTACGAGCAGTACTTC | CASTRTHSYEQYF
medium-sized | 13 | TRBJ1-6 | - | TRBV15 | TGTGCCACCAGCCGAGCAAGGGATTCACCCCTCCACTTT | CATSRARDSPLHF
- | 16 | TRBJ2-2 | TRBD2 | TRBV12-3/TRBV12-4 | TGTGCCAGCAGGGGGGTAGCGGGAGCGAACACCGGGGAGCTGTTTTTT | CASRGVAGANTGELFF
once | 14 | TRBJ2-7 | TRBD2 | TRBV2 | TGTGCCAGCAGTCTTCTCGGCGGGAGTGGTGAGCAGTACTTC | CASSLLGGSGEQYF
many | 14 | TRBJ1-3 | TRBD1 | TRBV6-6 | TGTGCCAGCCAAATGACAGGGGGTGCGGACACCATATATTTT | CASQMTGGADTIYF
many | 15 | TRBJ2-3 | TRBD2 | TRBV5-6 | TGTGCCAGCAGCCCCACTAGCGGAGCAACAGATACGCAGTATTTT | CASSPTSGATDTQYF
many | 16 | TRBJ2-5 | TRBD1 | TRBV4-1 | TGCGCCAGCAGCCAAGGTCCACAGGGGATCCAAGAGACCCAGTACTTC | CASSQGPQGIQETQYF
many | 13 | TRBJ2-3 | - | TRBV2 | TGTGCCAGCAGGGATGGAAAGACAGATACGCAGTATTTT | CASRDGKTDTQYF
many | 16 | TRBJ2-2 | - | TRBV4-1 | TGCGCCAGCAGCCAAAGTCTGGGCAGACCTACCGGGGAGCTGTTTTTT | CASSQSLGRPTGELFF
- | 18 | TRBJ2-6 | - | TRBV5-4 | TGTGCCAGCAGCCCAGATTGGCAGCCGTACTCTGGGACCAACGCCCTGACTTTC | CASSPDWQPYSGTNALTF
many | 17 | TRBJ2-3 | TRBD2 | TRBV27 | TGTGCCAGCAGTTTATTCGGGAGCGGGATAGGCACAGATACGCAGTATTTT | CASSLFGSGIGTDTQYF
- | 15 | TRBJ2-2 | - | TRBV7-2 | TGTGCCAGCAGCTTAGCGGCAGGTGACACCGGGGAGCTGTTTTTT | CASSLAAGDTGELFF
many | 12 | TRBJ1-3 | - | TRBV6-6 | TGTGCCAGCACGGTCTCTGGAAACACCATATATTTT | CASTVSGNTIYF
many | 15 | TRBJ2-5 | - | TRBV28 | TGTGCCAGCAGTCCCGAGGACATGCCAGTGGAGACCCAGTACTTC | CASSPEDMPVETQYF
once | 14 | TRBJ1-2 | - | TRBV15 | TGTGCCACCAGCAGTGGATACAAGAACTATGGCTACACCTTC | CATSSGYKNYGYTF
few | 13 | TRBJ1-6 | TRBD1 | TRBV5-1 | TGCGCCAGCGCGGCAGGGGGCCGATCACCCCTCCACTTT | CASAAGGRSPLHF
many | 13 | TRBJ2-7 | - | TRBV2 | TGTGCCAGCAGTGAAAGGGAAAACTACGAGCAGTACTTC | CASSERENYEQYF
many | 14 | TRBJ1-6 | TRBD1 | TRBV15 | TGTGCCACCTCTCGGGACAGCCTTAATTCACCCCTCCACTTT | CATSRDSLNSPLHF